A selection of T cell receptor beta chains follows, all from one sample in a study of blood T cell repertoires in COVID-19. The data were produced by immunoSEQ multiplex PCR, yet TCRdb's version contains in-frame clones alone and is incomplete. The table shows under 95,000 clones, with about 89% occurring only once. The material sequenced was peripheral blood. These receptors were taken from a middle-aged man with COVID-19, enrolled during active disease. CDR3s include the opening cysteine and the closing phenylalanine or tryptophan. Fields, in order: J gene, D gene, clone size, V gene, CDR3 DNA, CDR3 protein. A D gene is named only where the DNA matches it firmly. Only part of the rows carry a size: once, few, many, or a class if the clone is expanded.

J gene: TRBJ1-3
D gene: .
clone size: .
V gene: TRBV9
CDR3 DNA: TGTGCCAGCAGCGTAGGGCAGGTGCGGGGGGCAGGAGGAAACACCATATATTTT
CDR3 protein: CASSVGQVRGAGGNTIYF

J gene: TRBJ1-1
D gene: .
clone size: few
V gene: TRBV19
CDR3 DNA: TGTGCCACTTACTCGGGGATCAACACTGAAGCTTTCTTT
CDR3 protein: CATYSGINTEAFF

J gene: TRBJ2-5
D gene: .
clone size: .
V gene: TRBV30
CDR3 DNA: TGTGCCTGGAGCGCGGACAGTAAAGAGACCCAGTACTTC
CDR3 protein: CAWSADSKETQYF

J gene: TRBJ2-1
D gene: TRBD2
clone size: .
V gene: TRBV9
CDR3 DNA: TGTGCCAGCAGCGTAGTAGCGGGAGGGTACAATGAGCAGTTCTTC
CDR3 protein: CASSVVAGGYNEQFF

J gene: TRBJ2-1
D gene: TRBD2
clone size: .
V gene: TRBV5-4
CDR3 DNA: TGTGCCAGCAGCTTGGGCTTAGCGGGAGGTCGGAATGAGCAGTTCTTC
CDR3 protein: CASSLGLAGGRNEQFF

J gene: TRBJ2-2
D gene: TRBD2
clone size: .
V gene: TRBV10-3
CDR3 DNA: TGTGCCATCAGTATAGGACTAGCACCGGGGGAGCTGTTTTTT
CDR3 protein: CAISIGLAPGELFF

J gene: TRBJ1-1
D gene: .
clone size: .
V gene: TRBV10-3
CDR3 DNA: TGTGCCATCAGCGGCCACTTCCAGGGTGGTAACGCTGAAGCTTTCTTT
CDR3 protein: CAISGHFQGGNAEAFF

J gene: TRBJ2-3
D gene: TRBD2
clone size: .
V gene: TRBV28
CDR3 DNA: TGTGCCAGCAGCGATAGCGGGAGCACAGATACGCAGTATTTT
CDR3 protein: CASSDSGSTDTQYF

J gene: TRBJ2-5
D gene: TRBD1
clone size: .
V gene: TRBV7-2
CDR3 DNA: TGTGCCAGCAGCCCCAACTCCGGGACAGGGGGCAAGACCCAGTACTTC
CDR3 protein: CASSPNSGTGGKTQYF

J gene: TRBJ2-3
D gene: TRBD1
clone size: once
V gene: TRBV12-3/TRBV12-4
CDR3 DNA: TGTGCCAGCAGTCGGGACAGGGCAGATACGCAGTATTTT
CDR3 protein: CASSRDRADTQYF

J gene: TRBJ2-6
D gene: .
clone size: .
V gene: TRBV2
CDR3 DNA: TGTGCCAGCAGTCCAGGGTCTGGGGCCAACGTCCTGACTTTC
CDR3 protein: CASSPGSGANVLTF

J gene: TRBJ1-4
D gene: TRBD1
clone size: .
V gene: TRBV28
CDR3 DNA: TGTGCCAGCCAGGGGGCTGGAGGGGAAAAACTGTTTTTT
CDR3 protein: CASQGAGGEKLFF

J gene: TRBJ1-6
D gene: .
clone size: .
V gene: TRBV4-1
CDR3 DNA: TGCGCCAGCAGAGACCAGGGGCGGAATTCACCCCTCCACTTT
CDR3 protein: CASRDQGRNSPLHF